These 19 T cell receptor beta chains came from one sample sequenced in a study of blood T cell repertoires in COVID-19. The assay was immunoSEQ multiplex PCR, and TCRdb's table has in-frame clones only and misses some. This table holds tens of thousands of clones, 65% to 90% found once. The sample consisted of peripheral blood. The receptors come from a man aged 30-40 years with COVID-19, enrolled during active disease.

This chain joins TRBV9 and TRBJ2-6, with a weak D call TRBD2 (5 bases). Trimming took 4 bases from V and 2 from J, leaving 13 bases between them. Looked up from germline, CDR1 is SGDLS and CDR2 is YYNGEE. The CDR3 runs 16 residues. This CDR3 is CASSSRGGPGANVLTF. CDR3 DNA sequence: TGTGCCAGCAGCTCTAGAGGAGGCCCTGGGGCCAACGTCCTGACTTTC.

The V and J genes are TRBV27 and TRBJ2-7; maybe TRBD2 (5 bases). The germline V gene encodes CDR1 MNHEY and CDR2 SMNVEV (reference sequence). Trimming stripped 3 bases from V and 0 bases from J, with 18 bases between. The CDR3 runs 17 residues. CDR3 DNA sequence: TGTGCCAGCAGTTTTCGAGCTAGCCCGACGACCTCCTACGAGCAGTACTTC. It encodes CASSFRASPTTSYEQYF.

The CDR3 DNA is TGTGCCAGCGGACCTGGACAGGGATCCGCTACGCAGTATTTT. Amino acid sequence: CASGPGQGSATQYF. J is TRBJ2-3 and V is TRBV6-5; TRBD1 aligns across 8 bases. The CDR3 loop spans 14 amino acids. Germline V gives CDR1 MNHEY, CDR2 SVGAGI. V was clipped by 8 bases and J by 8 bases; unmatched bases: 12.

V and J are TRBV29-1 and TRBJ2-3, with 10 bases matching TRBD2. Losses at the gene ends were 5 bases for V and 6 bases for J; bases not matched to a gene: 14. CDR3 length: 16 amino acids. Germline loops: CDR1 SQVTM, CDR2 ANQGSEA. The CDR3, as DNA: TGCAGCGTTCCTGGGGTTACTAGCGGGACCCGGGATACGCAGTATTTT. This encodes CSVPGVTSGTRDTQYF.

The chain combines TRBV6-5 with TRBJ2-5; 7 bases align to TRBD1. Germline CDR1 and CDR2: MNHEY and SVGAGI. This CDR3 is 14 amino acids long. V lost 10 bases and J lost 5; bases outside the gene matches: 13. In DNA, the CDR3 is TGTGCCACCTGCCGGACAGGTTCTGAGGAGACCCAGTACTTC. This sequence encodes CATCRTGSEETQYF.

The V call is TRBV6-1, the J call TRBJ1-5; D not resolved. The CDR3 totals 12 residues. Germline V gene sequence: CDR1 MNHNS, CDR2 SASEGT. V was clipped by 3 bases and J by 7 bases, with 7 bases between them. The CDR3 coding sequence is TGTGCCAGCAGTGAGGGCATACAGCCCCAGCATTTT. This codes for CASSEGIQPQHF.

This clone was observed once. The chain is built from TRBV5-5 and TRBJ2-1, with 9 bases matching TRBD2. Trimming at V came to 0 bases and at J to 10 bases, leaving 5 bases not matched to a gene. Germline lookup yields CDR1 SGHKS and CDR2 YYEKEE (reference sequence). The CDR3 consists of 14 residues. CDR3 protein: CASSLGLAAVEQFF. The DNA of the CDR3 is TGTGCCAGCAGCTTGGGACTAGCGGCCGTAGAGCAGTTCTTC.

V and J are TRBV5-1 and TRBJ2-7; 10 bases map to TRBD2. This CDR3 comprises 14 residues. Germline V gene sequence: CDR1 SGHRS, CDR2 YFSETQ. The ends lost 7 bases at V and 5 bases at J; junction bases unmatched: 9. The CDR3: CASSITSGINEQYF. Here the CDR3 DNA reads TGCGCCAGCTCCATAACTAGCGGGATTAACGAGCAGTACTTC.

The chain is built from TRBV29-1 and TRBJ1-1; no definite D call. Trimming took 8 bases from V and 4 from J, leaving 17 bases between them. Per germline, CDR1 SQVTM and CDR2 ANQGSEA. This CDR3 is built from 13 residues. The CDR3 DNA reads as TGCAGCCCGGAACGGGGAGGAGGCACTGAAGCTTTCTTT. Translation: CSPERGGGTEAFF.

This clone occurred a few times. This chain joins TRBV7-9 and TRBJ2-3; D is unresolved. CDR1 is SEHNR, CDR2 FQNEAQ, per germline (reference sequence). Trimming removed 0 bases from V and 0 bases from J, with 10 bases in between. There are 16 residues in the CDR3. CDR3 protein: CASSLATATSTDTQYF. CDR3 sequence (DNA): TGTGCCAGCAGCTTAGCGACTGCCACTAGCACAGATACGCAGTATTTT.

The chain links TRBV7-2 to TRBJ2-1, with D tentatively TRBD1 (6 bases). The CDR3 spans 15 residues. CDR1 and CDR2 (germline): SGHTA, FQGNSA. Deletions cut 4 bases from V and 7 bases from J, with 17 bases between. The CDR3 nucleotides read TGTGCCAGCAGCTCGAATGTGCTAGGGGGTAATGAGCAGTTCTTC. Translated: CASSSNVLGGNEQFF.

This clone was detected only a few times. The gene calls are TRBV6-2 or TRBV6-3 and TRBJ2-3, with 7 bases identical to TRBD2. Losses at the gene ends were 2 bases for V and 4 bases for J; bases not matched to a gene: 3. Germline CDR1 is MNHEY and CDR2 is SVGEGT. CDR3 length: 14 residues. CDR3 amino acids: CASSYGLEADTQYF. The CDR3 coding sequence is TGTGCCAGCAGTTACGGACTAGAGGCAGATACGCAGTATTTT.

The genes are TRBV6-5 and TRBJ1-4; tentative D call: TRBD1 (6 bases). Germline values: CDR1 MNHEY, CDR2 SVGAGI. V was clipped by 5 bases and J by 3 bases, with 13 bases between them. The CDR3 loop spans 15 amino acids. CDR3 in DNA: TGTGCCAGCAGTACATACAGGGCGGCTAATGAAAAACTGTTTTTT. Its translation: CASSTYRAANEKLFF.

The V and J genes are TRBV6-4 and TRBJ2-5; possible D gene TRBD2, 7 bases. Germline-derived CDR1 and CDR2 are MRHNA and SNTAGT. Between the trimmed V and J ends, which lost 2 bases and 2 bases, there was a span of 21 bases. The CDR3 consists of 18 residues. The CDR3, as DNA: TGTGCCAGCAGTGACATCGGGGGCTCTAGCGGTCTACAAGAGACCCAGTACTTC. This encodes CASSDIGGSSGLQETQYF.

J is TRBJ2-3 and V is TRBV7-2, with 7 bases that match TRBD2. The CDR3 length is 13 residues. Looked up from germline, CDR1 is SGHTA and CDR2 is FQGNSA. The V and J ends lost 1 base and 8 bases, in that order; junction bases with no gene match: 3. CDR3 sequence: CASSLGSGGTQYF. DNA of the CDR3: TGTGCCAGCAGCTTAGGATCGGGGGGTACGCAGTATTTT.

The chain recombines TRBV28 with TRBJ2-7; 10 bases agree with TRBD2. J was trimmed by 6 bases and V by 3 bases; bases with no gene match: 11. CDR3 length: 16 residues. Germline CDR1 reads MDHEN; CDR2 reads SYDVKM. The CDR3 reads CASSLGLAKSRLEQYF. The CDR3 nucleotides read TGTGCCAGCAGTTTGGGACTAGCGAAAAGCCGGCTCGAGCAGTACTTC. The full variable domain, completed using reference TRBV28 and TRBJ2-7, is DVKVTQSSRYLVKRTGEKVFLECVQDMDHENMFWYRQDPGLGLRLIYFSYDVKMKEKGDIPEGYSVSREKKERFSLILESASTNQTSMYLCASSLGLAKSRLEQYFGPGTRLTVT.

J is TRBJ1-6 and V is TRBV11-2; D is undetermined. Germline V gene sequence: CDR1 SGHAT, CDR2 FQNNGV. This CDR3 has 13 amino acids. Deletions cut 2 bases from V and 7 bases from J, with 6 bases between. CDR3 nucleotide sequence: TGTGCCAGCAGCTTATCGGGGAATTCACCCCTCCACTTT. This gives the protein CASSLSGNSPLHF.

V usage is TRBV18 and J usage is TRBJ1-1; D gene unclear. The germline gives CDR1 KGHSH, CDR2 LQKENI. Trimming left V 0 bases short and J 4 bases short, with 9 bases between. This CDR3 contains 14 residues. In DNA form, the CDR3 reads TGTGCCAGCTCACCACCGGGAGAAAGCACTGAAGCTTTCTTT. Translation gives CASSPPGESTEAFF. The full variable domain, with the rest looked up from reference TRBV18 and TRBJ1-1, is NAGVMQNPRHLVRRRGQEARLRCSPMKGHSHVYWYRQLPEEGLKFMVYLQKENIIDESGMPKERFSAEFPKEGPSILRIQQVVRGDSAAYFCASSPPGESTEAFFGQGTRLTVV.

The chain combines TRBV29-1 with TRBJ1-1; 9 bases line up with TRBD1. The CDR3 sequence is 13 residues long. Germline lookup yields CDR1 SQVTM and CDR2 ANQGSEA. V shed 7 bases, J shed 0 bases, and the junction held 3 bases outside the gene matches. CDR3 DNA sequence: TGCAGCGGGGGGACAGGGCTGAACACTGAAGCTTTCTTT. This encodes CSGGTGLNTEAFF.